The 9 T cell receptor beta chains below all came from one sample that was sequenced in a study of long-term antiretroviral therapy in people with HIV. Survey-level resolution applied to immunoSEQ assay v3.0. The method was immunoSEQ multiplex PCR; TCRdb's version includes in-frame clones alone and lacks a portion of them. Of 15,000 to 20,000 clones in the sample, more than 75% were seen once. The sample in question was unsorted PBMCs, obtained 6.9 years after starting antiretroviral therapy. These receptor sequences come from a man aged 50-60 years with HIV.

The chain joins TRBV4-1 to TRBJ2-7; 7 nucleotides agree with TRBD2. This CDR3 has 16 amino acids. With V trimmed by 0 bases and J by 3 bases, 8 bases remained unmatched. Germline CDR1 and CDR2: MGHRA and YSYEKL. The CDR3 DNA reads TGCGCCAGCAGCCAAGATCGGGGCGGGAGTTTCTACGAGCAGTACTTC. The encoded protein is CASSQDRGGSFYEQYF.

The chain carries TRBV5-6 and TRBJ2-1; tentatively, D is TRBD2 (5 bases). CDR3 length equals 12 residues. V was pared by 5 bases and J by 5 bases, with 8 bases between. The germline CDR1 and CDR2 sequences are SGHDT and YYEEEE. The chain's CDR3 is CASSTSNNEQFF. CDR3 bases: TGTGCCAGCAGTACTAGTAACAATGAGCAGTTCTTC.

J is TRBJ1-1 and V is TRBV27; no reliable D call. V was clipped by 1 base and J by 2 bases, with 8 bases between them. CDR1 and CDR2 from the germline V gene are MNHEY and SMNVEV (reference sequence). This CDR3 contains 14 residues. This CDR3 reads CASSLYRGNTEAFF. The DNA for the CDR3 is TGTGCCAGCAGTTTATATCGTGGCAACACTGAAGCTTTCTTT.

The chain carries TRBV5-4 and TRBJ2-3; 9 bases line up with TRBD2. The CDR3 runs to 15 residues. Per germline, CDR1 SGHNT and CDR2 YYREEE (reference sequence). Trimming removed 2 bases from V and 0 bases from J; junction bases left unmatched: 1. The CDR3 coding sequence is TGTGCCAGCAGCTTAGGACTAGCGAGCACAGATACGCAGTATTTT. Amino acids: CASSLGLASTDTQYF.

The J gene is TRBJ2-7, the V gene TRBV7-9, with 9 bases aligning to TRBD1. With 5 bases clipped from V and 5 bases from J, the junction kept 13 bases outside the gene matches. The CDR3 covers 16 residues. Germline V lookup: CDR1 SEHNR, CDR2 FQNEAQ (reference sequence). CDR3 coding DNA: TGTGCCAGCAGCGTTACAGGGGGCCTCATCTCTCACGAGCAGTACTTC. This encodes CASSVTGGLISHEQYF.

The chain uses TRBV7-6 and TRBJ1-1; 8 nucleotides line up with TRBD1. The CDR3 consists of 15 residues. Germline V gene data show CDR1 as SGHVS and CDR2 as FNYEAQ. V shed 3 bases and J 4 bases; nucleotides not matched to a gene: 7. The CDR3 DNA reads as TGTGCCAGCAGCTTTGACGGACAGGGAGTCACTGAAGCTTTCTTT. Residues: CASSFDGQGVTEAFF.

This chain links TRBV13 with TRBJ2-7; no clear D gene. The length of the CDR3 is 13 residues. CDR1 PRHDT and CDR2 FYEKMQ come from the germline V gene (reference sequence). V was trimmed by 5 bases and J by 4 bases, leaving 12 bases between them. The CDR3 DNA is TGTGCCAGCAGCCCCGGTTTTATATACGAGCAGTACTTC. Amino acid sequence: CASSPGFIYEQYF.

The V call is TRBV5-4, the J call TRBJ2-2; no reliable D call. V dropped 0 bases and J dropped 1 base, with 4 bases sitting between them. This CDR3 is built from 14 residues. Germline V gene sequence: CDR1 SGHNT, CDR2 YYREEE (reference sequence). CDR3 amino acids: CASSLGQNTGELFF. The CDR3 DNA sequence: TGTGCCAGCAGCTTGGGGCAGAACACCGGGGAGCTGTTTTTT. Based on the CDR3 plus reference TRBV5-4 and TRBJ2-2, the full variable domain is ETGVTQSPTHLIKTRGQQVTLRCSSQSGHNTVSWYQQALGQGPQFIFQYYREEENGRGNFPPRFSGLQFPNYSSELNVNALELDDSALYLCASSLGQNTGELFFGEGSRLTVL.

This chain connects TRBV7-8 to TRBJ1-3, with a weak D call TRBD1 (6 bases). V was trimmed by 1 base and J by 0 bases, leaving 25 bases between them. The V gene's germline CDR1 is SGHVS and CDR2 FQNEAQ. This CDR3 spans 21 amino acids. In nucleotides, the CDR3 is TGTGCCAGCAGCTTAGACCAGGGGCGTAGAAATTTCCTTTCCTCTGGAAACACCATATATTTT. Translated: CASSLDQGRRNFLSSGNTIYF.